This T cell receptor beta chain was captured by sequencing in a study of blood T cell repertoires in COVID-19 (dated by TCRdb to the early 2020s). Regarding the research as a whole: Collaborator samples came from the United States, Italy and Spain and covered acute and convalescent phases of COVID-19. A freely available public database, intended as a resource for researchers studying the immune response to SARS-CoV-2, is where the repertoires were released. Where HLA class I and class II types were available, the types were taken from metadata supplied by the sample provider, not from assay-based typing. The material from the prospective study consisted of cDNA or gDNA derived from T cells, B-cell-depleted T cells, or PBMCs. Samples came from the ongoing ImmuneRACE study (first 160 participants) plus 1,254 subjects from 6 global collaborators. Nearly every sample came with metadata listing a de-identified subject ID, COVID-19 status, age in years and sex. The dataset comprised deeply sampled blood TCRbeta repertoires from subjects exposed to, actively infected with, or recovered from COVID-19.

Paper-wide results and their limitations: Clinical and demographic metadata were provided uncurated, with the amount varying by source and participant.

Collaborating institutions collected whole blood in K2EDTA tubes following their own protocols. For TCRbeta analysis, collaborator samples were shipped as frozen whole blood, as isolated PBMCs, or as DNA extracted from either sample type. The immunoSEQ Assay, a bias-controlled multiplex PCR, was used to amplify TCRbeta CDR3 regions from genomic DNA. In the authors' own workflow: Nucleated cell counts per sample were estimated from amplification of reference gene primers within the assay. Sequence reads were collapsed and filtered to measure the absolute abundance of every unique TCRbeta CDR3 rearrangement. For each sample, productive Simpson clonality was calculated as the square root of Simpson's diversity index across productive rearrangements. Not all clones reach the TCRdb copy of this immuneACCESS table, which keeps in-frame sequences only. Checked studies attribute under half of the gap to unresolved V genes and leave the rest unexplained. The D gene and trimming were derived from the DNA, and the V and J assignments and clone size from that table. The sample has roughly 150,000 clones on record, around 88% of them singletons. The leading ten clones occupy roughly 28% of the sample.

CDR1 and CDR2 (MNHEY, SMNVEV) derive from the germline V gene (reference sequence). The CDR3 starts with the cysteine, ends with the phenylalanine, and has 15 residues. CDR3 DNA is the only sequence kept; it has 45 bases, read in frame from the first base. V is cut by 5 bases and J by 3 bases, and the space between the germline ends is 16 bases. Note on this clone: Its antigen specificity is not known. No per-base quality is available; no much larger clone lies one base away.

This clonotype was sampled from a human donor in a cohort sampled during active COVID-19. Sequenced input: peripheral blood. The rearrangement combines TRBV27 with TRBJ1-2; TRBD1 could be the D gene, as 6 bases match. The nucleotide sequence is TGTGCCAGCAGTAGGGGTCGGGGGGCAGACTATGGCTACACCTTC. This encodes CASSRGRGADYGYTF.